This passage covers 10 T cell receptor beta chains from one sample sequenced in a study of human T cells and chemical hapten exposure. MiXCR, run by TCRdb on the RACE reads, gives a single entry per CDR3 protein. The sample has 60,000 to 80,000 distinct CDR3 sequences, approximately 6.7% seen once; the top ten hold more than 1.5%. The sample's time point: pre-sensitization, week 0. Documented treatment: therapeutic diphenylcyclopropenone sensitization with weekly scalp DPC. The sample was whole blood, taken in connection with sensitization to the hapten diphenylcyclopropenone (DPC). The receptors derive from a woman in her 30s with alopecia areata. Some clones in this sample may be carry-over from other donors' samples.

The sample holds a few counts of this clonotype. This rearrangement joins TRBV5-1 to TRBJ2-3, with 11 bases lining up with TRBD2. Trimming took 4 bases from V and 0 from J; bases not matched to a gene: 4. This CDR3 is built from 16 residues. The germline V gene encodes CDR1 SGHRS and CDR2 YFSETQ. CDR3 residues: CASSLSGGASTDTQYF. CDR3 DNA sequence: TGCGCCAGCAGCCTTAGCGGGGGGGCAAGCACAGATACGCAGTATTTT.

In regard to this clonotype: This clone may be a read error of a much larger clone one base away. This chain connects TRBV18 to TRBJ1-1; the match to TRBD1 covers 9 bases. Trimming at V came to 3 bases and at J to 1 base, leaving 6 bases not matched to a gene. The CDR3 is 16 residues long. From germline, CDR1 is KGHSH and CDR2 LQKENI. CDR3 nucleotide sequence: TGTGCCAGCTCACCGGGACAGGGTAGCAGGAACACTGAAGCTTTCTTT. Translated, it gives CASSPGQGSRNTEAFF.

This clonotype appeared many times. The CDR3 DNA reads TGTGCCAGCAGCTTAAACTTTGGACTAGCCTACAATGAGCAGTTCTTC. Its protein product is CASSLNFGLAYNEQFF. This chain uses TRBV11-2 with TRBJ2-1; 7 bases map to TRBD2. This CDR3 contains 16 residues. Germline CDR1 is SGHAT and CDR2 is FQNNGV. J lost 2 bases, V lost 2 bases, and 6 bases had no gene match.

Comment on this clonotype: A much larger clone lies one base from this, so it may be a read error. CDR3 sequence reads: CANSQDHGSAGSPLHF. The DNA of the CDR3 is TGCGCCAACAGCCAAGACCACGGATCTGCGGGTTCACCCCTCCACTTT. The chain employs TRBV4-1 and TRBJ1-6; D uncertain. Germline values: CDR1 MGHRA, CDR2 YSYEKL. The CDR3 covers 16 residues.

This clonotype occurred many times. This chain uses TRBV7-9 with TRBJ1-3; no clear D. Germline-derived CDR1 and CDR2 are SEHNR and FQNEAQ (reference sequence). The V and J ends lost 0 bases and 2 bases respectively, with 8 bases between them. The CDR3 has 15 residues. The chain's CDR3 is CASSLAGIPGNTIYF. CDR3 nucleotides: TGTGCCAGCAGCTTAGCAGGGATCCCTGGAAACACCATATATTTT.

This clonotype was seen ten or more times. V usage is TRBV6-5 and J usage is TRBJ1-5; D not resolved. Germline loops: CDR1 MNHEY, CDR2 SVGAGI. Trimming left V 0 bases short and J 7 bases short, with 7 bases between. The CDR3 is 13 amino acids. In DNA form, the CDR3 reads TGTGCCAGCAGTTACTCGATTTGGCAGCCCCAGCATTTT. Amino acid sequence: CASSYSIWQPQHF.

At least ten counts were recorded for this clonotype. The gene calls are TRBV6-5 and TRBJ2-7; 9 positions match TRBD1. The CDR3 has 18 residues. Germline CDR1 reads MNHEY; CDR2 reads SVGAGI. V was clipped by 0 bases and J by 4 bases; unmatched bases: 13. The CDR3 here is CASSYSYPGQGTPYEQYF. The CDR3 bases are TGTGCCAGCAGTTACTCTTATCCCGGACAGGGGACGCCGTACGAGCAGTACTTC.

This clonotype was counted at least ten times. V and J are TRBV2 and TRBJ2-1, with D possibly being TRBD1 (5 bases). Germline V lookup: CDR1 SNHLY, CDR2 FYNNEI. The CDR3 spans 14 residues. V lost 2 bases, J lost 0 bases, and 5 bases lay in between. The CDR3 spells CASSEQGSYNEQFF. Here the CDR3 DNA reads TGTGCCAGCAGTGAACAGGGCTCCTACAATGAGCAGTTCTTC.

Ten or more counts support this clonotype. The chain combines TRBV6-5 with TRBJ1-1; maybe TRBD1 (6 bases). The CDR3 runs 15 residues. Germline V gene sequence: CDR1 MNHEY, CDR2 SVGAGI. Trimming pared 2 bases from V and 5 bases from J, leaving 15 bases between. CDR3 residues: CASSYAGGLGTEAFF. As DNA, the CDR3 is TGTGCCAGCAGTTACGCGGGGGGCCTCGGGACTGAAGCTTTCTTT.

This clonotype was seen at least ten times. V and J are TRBV7-3 and TRBJ2-1; 11 positions agree with TRBD2. V dropped 0 bases and J dropped 1; count of bases not matched to a gene: 2. This CDR3 is 17 amino acids long. Germline V lookup: CDR1 SGHTA, CDR2 FQGTGA. The chain's CDR3 is CASSLTSGGASYNEQFF. As DNA, the CDR3 is TGTGCCAGCAGCTTAACTAGCGGGGGGGCTTCCTACAATGAGCAGTTCTTC.